This paragraph covers one T cell receptor beta chain sequence. The CDR3 goes on 3 residues after the read ends, and that part is filled in from the germline J gene. The V end was cut by 0 bases, the J end by 4 bases, with 10 bases between. This CDR3 is 14 amino acids long. From germline, CDR1 is DFQATT and CDR2 SNEGSKA (reference sequence). The record originates from a study of T cells in women clearing cervical HPV infection. Study information: For cases, blood was sampled a median approximately 150 days after lesion detection, interquartile range about 90 to 230 days. With HLA typing for only a few women, HLA confounding remains possible.

Clones were sequenced by immunoSEQ multiplex PCR, and TCRdb holds only the in-frame ones, with some missing. Its table records about 29,000 clones. The chain links TRBV20-1 to TRBJ1-5; D not certain. The source material was blood buffy coat. This sequence was found in a woman between 18 and 70 years old with a cervical HPV16 infection that either progressed to CIN3+ or cleared (not recorded which). This CDR3 is CSARDWSENQPQHF. Partial CDR3 DNA: TGCAGTGCTAGAGATTGGTCAGAAAATCAGCCC.